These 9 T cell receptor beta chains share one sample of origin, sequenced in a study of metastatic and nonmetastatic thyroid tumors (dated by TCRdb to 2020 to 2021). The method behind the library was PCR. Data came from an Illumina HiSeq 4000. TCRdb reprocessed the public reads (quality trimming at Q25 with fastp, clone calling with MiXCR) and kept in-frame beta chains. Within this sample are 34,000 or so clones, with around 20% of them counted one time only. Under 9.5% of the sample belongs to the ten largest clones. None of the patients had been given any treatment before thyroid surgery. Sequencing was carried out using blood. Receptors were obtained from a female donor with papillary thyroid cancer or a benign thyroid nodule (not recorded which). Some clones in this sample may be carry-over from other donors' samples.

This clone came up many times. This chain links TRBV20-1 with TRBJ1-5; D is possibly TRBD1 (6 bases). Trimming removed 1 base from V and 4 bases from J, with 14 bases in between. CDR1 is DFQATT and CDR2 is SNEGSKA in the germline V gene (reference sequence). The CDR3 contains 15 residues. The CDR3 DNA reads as TGCAGTGCTAGAGCTCCCAGGGGAGGGAATCAGCCCCAGCATTTT. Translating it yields CSARAPRGGNQPQHF.

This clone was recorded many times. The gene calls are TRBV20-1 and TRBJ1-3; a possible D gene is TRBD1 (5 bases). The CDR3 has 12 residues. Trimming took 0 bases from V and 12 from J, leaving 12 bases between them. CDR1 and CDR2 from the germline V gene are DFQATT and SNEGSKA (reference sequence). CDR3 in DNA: TGCAGTGCTAGAGAACAGTCGGGGCACATATATTTT. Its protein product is CSAREQSGHIYF.

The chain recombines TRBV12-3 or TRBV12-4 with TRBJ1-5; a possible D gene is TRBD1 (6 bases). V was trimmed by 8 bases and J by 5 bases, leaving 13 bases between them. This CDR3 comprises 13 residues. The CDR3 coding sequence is TGTGCCAGCGGAGGGGGTAGGGATCAGCCCCAGCATTTT. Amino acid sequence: CASGGGRDQPQHF.

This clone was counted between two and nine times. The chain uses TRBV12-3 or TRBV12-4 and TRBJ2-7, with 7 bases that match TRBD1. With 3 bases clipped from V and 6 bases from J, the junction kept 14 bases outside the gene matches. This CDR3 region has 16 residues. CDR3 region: CASSLTGFKGAVEQYF. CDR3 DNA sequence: TGTGCCAGCAGTTTGACAGGGTTTAAGGGGGCGGTCGAGCAGTACTTC.

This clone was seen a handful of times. The CDR3 protein is CASTVSGRSYEQYF. The CDR3 DNA follows: TGTGCCAGTACCGTTAGCGGGAGGAGTTACGAGCAGTACTTC. V and J are TRBV19 and TRBJ2-7; 10 bases line up with TRBD2. The V gene's germline CDR1 is LNHDA and CDR2 SQIVND (reference sequence). Germline trimming cut 7 bases from V and 4 bases from J; bases unmatched to any gene: 7. The CDR3 loop spans 14 amino acids.

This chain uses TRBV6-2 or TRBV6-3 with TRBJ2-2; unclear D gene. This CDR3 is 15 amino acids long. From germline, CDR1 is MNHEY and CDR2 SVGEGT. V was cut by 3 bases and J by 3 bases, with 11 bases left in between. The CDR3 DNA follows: TGTGCCAGCAGTTATTCCGGGTCGGACACCGGGGAGCTGTTTTTT. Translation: CASSYSGSDTGELFF.

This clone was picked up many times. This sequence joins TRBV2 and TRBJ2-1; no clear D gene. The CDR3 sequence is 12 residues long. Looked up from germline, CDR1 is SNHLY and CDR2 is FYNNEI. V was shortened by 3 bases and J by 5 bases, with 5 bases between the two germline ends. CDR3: CASSDPNNEQFF. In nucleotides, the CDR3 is TGTGCCAGCAGTGACCCCAACAATGAGCAGTTCTTC.

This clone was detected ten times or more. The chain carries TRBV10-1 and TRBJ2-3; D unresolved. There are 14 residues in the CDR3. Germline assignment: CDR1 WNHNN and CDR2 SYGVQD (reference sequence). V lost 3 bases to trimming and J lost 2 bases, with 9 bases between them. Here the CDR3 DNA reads TGCGCCAGCAGTGACACCCGGATCACAGATACGCAGTATTTT. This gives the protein CASSDTRITDTQYF.

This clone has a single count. The CDR3 is CASSPGQGNEQYF. CDR3 bases: TGCGCCAGCAGCCCCGGACAGGGGAACGAGCAGTACTTC. The chain combines TRBV5-1 with TRBJ2-7; 9 nucleotides align to TRBD1. Germline values: CDR1 SGHRS, CDR2 YFSETQ. V lost 4 bases to trimming and J lost 5 bases; unmatched junction nucleotides: 4. The CDR3 contains 13 residues.